These 13 T cell receptor beta chains share one sample of origin, sequenced in a study of T-cell memory formation after mild COVID-19. TCRdb re-called the 5' RACE reads through MiXCR, storing one row per CDR3 protein. Seen here are roughly 400,000 distinct CDR3 sequences, roughly 18% observed once, and the top ten hold 20% to 25%. Material: PBMCs or a T cell subset sorted from them (not recorded which). The receptors were sampled from a man younger than 35 who had mild COVID-19 (a few samples of this study predate the infection). Cell type and time point are not known.

This clonotype appeared a few times. The CDR3 DNA follows: TGTGCCAGCAGCGGGCACAGCTTCTATAACTATGGCTACACCTTC. Translation: CASSGHSFYNYGYTF. The V gene is TRBV9, the J gene TRBJ1-2, with unresolved D. Germline values: CDR1 SGDLS, CDR2 YYNGEE. Between the trimmed V and J ends, which lost 3 bases and 1 base, there was a span of 13 bases. This CDR3 spans 15 amino acids.

The chain recombines TRBV24-1 with TRBJ2-1; D is tentatively TRBD1 or TRBD2 (5 bases each). The CDR3 runs to 16 residues. The germline V gene encodes CDR1 KGHDR and CDR2 SFDVKD. Trimming cost V 0 bases and J 2 bases, with 10 bases left between them. The CDR3 reads CATSDLRGDPYNEQFF. The DNA of the CDR3 is TGTGCCACCAGTGATTTGCGGGGCGACCCCTACAATGAGCAGTTCTTC.

This clonotype was seen a few times. The chain recombines TRBV4-1 with TRBJ2-3; D is perhaps TRBD1 (6 bases). Germline V gives CDR1 MGHRA, CDR2 YSYEKL. This CDR3 is built from 16 residues. The ends were cut back, 2 bases at V and 0 bases at J, with 12 bases in the middle. CDR3: CASSQPRTVSTDTQYF. CDR3 sequence (DNA): TGCGCCAGCAGCCAACCTCGGACAGTTAGCACAGATACGCAGTATTTT.

This clonotype appeared a few times. The V gene is TRBV7-3, the J gene TRBJ2-3; perhaps TRBD1 as D (5 bases). Trimming took 5 bases from V and 2 from J, leaving 8 bases between them. Germline V gives CDR1 SGHTA, CDR2 FQGTGA. CDR3 length: 13 amino acids. The CDR3 DNA follows: TGTGCCAGCAGCGTGACAGCCACAGATACGCAGTATTTT. This translates into CASSVTATDTQYF.

This clonotype was detected a few times. The chain couples TRBV7-2 to TRBJ2-5; 7 bases agree with TRBD1. This CDR3 region has 15 residues. V trimming: 5 bases; J trimming: 3 bases; junction bases outside the gene matches: 9. Germline V gene sequence: CDR1 SGHTA, CDR2 FQGNSA. The CDR3 DNA follows: TGTGCCAGCAGCCAATTCGGGACAGTCGAAGAGACCCAGTACTTC. This translates into CASSQFGTVEETQYF.

The V call is TRBV20-1, the J call TRBJ2-3, with 7 bases identical to TRBD2. From germline, CDR1 is DFQATT and CDR2 SNEGSKA (reference sequence). The CDR3 totals 15 residues. Trimming removed 5 bases from V and 2 bases from J; junction bases left unmatched: 10. The DNA for the CDR3 is TGCAGTGCTCCACGGACTAGTTGGGCCACAGATACGCAGTATTTT. Encoded protein: CSAPRTSWATDTQYF.

V usage is TRBV7-2 and J usage is TRBJ1-2, with D unresolved. Trimming pared 5 bases from V and 7 bases from J, leaving 11 bases between. This CDR3 is built from 12 residues. The germline V gene has CDR1 SGHTA and CDR2 FQGNSA. CDR3 amino acids: CASSEWGTGYTF. As DNA, the CDR3 is TGTGCCAGCAGCGAATGGGGTACTGGCTACACCTTC.

There are many counts of this clonotype. The chain carries TRBV5-5 and TRBJ2-1, with D uncertain. Germline CDR1 SGHKS, CDR2 YYEKEE (reference sequence). Between the trimmed V and J ends, which lost 0 bases and 5 bases, there was a span of 6 bases. The CDR3 consists of 13 residues. The CDR3 protein is CASSLARDNEQFF. The CDR3 nucleotides read TGTGCCAGCAGCTTGGCCCGGGACAATGAGCAGTTCTTC.

V is TRBV11-2 and J is TRBJ1-5, with 8 bases that match TRBD1. This CDR3 comprises 14 residues. CDR1 is SGHAT and CDR2 is FQNNGV in the germline V gene. V trimming: 5 bases; J trimming: 6 bases; junction bases outside the gene matches: 6. The DNA of the CDR3 is TGTGCCAGCAGCGCCGTTGGGACAGGTCAGCCCCAGCATTTT. This gives the protein CASSAVGTGQPQHF.

There are a few counts of this clonotype. The chain couples TRBV20-1 to TRBJ1-2; no reliable D call. This CDR3 comprises 12 residues. The V gene's germline CDR1 is DFQATT and CDR2 SNEGSKA (reference sequence). V was clipped by 2 bases and J by 2 bases, with 6 bases between them. The CDR3 nucleotides are TGCAGTGCTAGAACCGTCAACTATGGCTACACCTTC. Protein sequence: CSARTVNYGYTF.

The chain links TRBV6-5 to TRBJ1-1; weak D call: TRBD1 (6 bases). This CDR3 spans 13 amino acids. Germline-derived CDR1 and CDR2 are MNHEY and SVGAGI. Trimming removed 6 bases at V and 4 bases at J, with 12 bases between. CDR3 region: CASSTPGATEAFF. The CDR3 region has the DNA TGTGCCAGCAGCACTCCGGGGGCCACTGAAGCTTTCTTT.

This clonotype was found a few times. The genes are TRBV18 and TRBJ2-7, with unresolved D. This CDR3 spans 13 amino acids. Germline lookup yields CDR1 KGHSH and CDR2 LQKENI. V lost 1 base, J lost 0 bases, and 4 bases lay in between. CDR3 loop: CASSPQDSYEQYF. The CDR3 DNA is TGTGCCAGCTCACCACAGGACTCCTACGAGCAGTACTTC.

The sample holds a few counts of this clonotype. The chain carries TRBV4-1 and TRBJ2-2; TRBD1 matches 8 bases. V gave up 1 base and J gave up 5 bases; unmatched junction bases: 3. Per germline, CDR1 MGHRA and CDR2 YSYEKL. The CDR3 sequence is 15 residues long. DNA for the CDR3: TGCGCCAGCAGCCAAGGACAGGGGCAGACCGGGGAGCTGTTTTTT. This sequence encodes CASSQGQGQTGELFF.